The 8 T cell receptor beta chains in this list originate from one sample, sequenced in a study of T cells after yellow fever vaccination (dated by TCRdb to the late 2010s). The protocol used for the library was 5' RACE. The reads were generated on an Illumina HiSeq 2500. TCRdb itself trimmed the public reads at Q25 with fastp, ran MiXCR and retained productive beta chains. Identical CDR3 protein sequences are pooled into one entry, listed with their most common genes and DNA. The sample table contains some 560,000 distinct CDR3 sequences; only one count was recorded for approximately 21% of them. The top ten clonotypes cover around an eighth of the sample. The sample's treatment or condition label, in plain terms: live attenuated yellow fever vaccine strain. Sequencing was performed on PBMCs, taken 15 days after the yellow fever booster vaccination. The receptors shown here come from a man aged 25 to 45 who received the YFV17D yellow fever vaccine.

V gene TRBV30 combines with J gene TRBJ1-1; D gene unclear. Germline V gives CDR1 GTSNPN, CDR2 SVGIG (reference sequence). This CDR3 is 14 amino acids long. V was pared by 2 bases and J by 0 bases, with 10 bases between. The DNA of the CDR3 is TGTGCCTGGAGTACGTTTAGTGTGAACACTGAAGCTTTCTTT. It translates to CAWSTFSVNTEAFF.

This clonotype was found a few times. V usage is TRBV4-3 and J usage is TRBJ2-7; no clear D. The germline V gene has CDR1 LGHNA and CDR2 YSLEER. The CDR3 spans 13 residues. V lost 5 bases and J 3 bases, leaving 11 bases between the germline ends. The CDR3 sequence: CASSVSPNYEQYF. The CDR3 DNA reads TGCGCCAGCAGCGTCAGCCCTAACTACGAGCAGTACTTC.

The chain employs TRBV20-1 and TRBJ2-7; D is unclear. This CDR3 has 15 amino acids. Germline V CDR1 and CDR2: DFQATT, SNEGSKA (reference sequence). This CDR3 is CSSTRSTARFTEQYF. DNA of the CDR3: TGCAGCTCAACCCGCTCCACAGCCAGATTCACGGAGCAGTACTTC.

The chain has TRBV11-2 and TRBJ2-3, with 9 bases fitting TRBD2. Losses at the gene ends were 5 bases for V and 5 bases for J; bases not matched to a gene: 11. Germline V CDR1 and CDR2: SGHAT, FQNNGV. This CDR3 has 16 residues. The chain's CDR3 is CASSPGLAGGEDTQYF. In DNA, the CDR3 is TGTGCCAGCAGCCCTGGACTTGCGGGAGGGGAAGATACGCAGTATTTT.

This clonotype was detected only a few times. The CDR3 DNA sequence: TGTGCCAGCAACGGACTAGCGGGAGCCGGGGAGCTGTTTTTT. Protein product: CASNGLAGAGELFF. The genes are TRBV5-6 and TRBJ2-2; 13 bases match TRBD2. This CDR3 has 14 amino acids. With 6 bases clipped from V and 6 bases from J, the junction kept 2 bases outside the gene matches. Germline CDR1 reads SGHDT; CDR2 reads YYEEEE. The variable domain in full, completed from reference TRBV5-6 and TRBJ2-2, reads DAGVTQSPTHLIKTRGQQVTLRCSPKSGHDTVSWYQQALGQGPQFIFQYYEEEERQRGNFPDRFSGHQFPNYSSELNVNALLLGDSALYLCASNGLAGAGELFFGEGSRLTVL.

This chain links TRBV29-1 with TRBJ2-2, with D possibly being TRBD1 (7 bases). This CDR3 has 17 residues. The germline CDR1 and CDR2 sequences are SQVTM and ANQGSEA. Trimming took 1 base from V and 2 from J, leaving 17 bases between them. The CDR3 region is CSVEGQGGGPNTGELFF. In DNA, the CDR3 is TGCAGCGTTGAAGGACAGGGAGGAGGGCCAAACACCGGGGAGCTGTTTTTT.

This clonotype came up a few times. The chain employs TRBV7-8 and TRBJ2-5; D not resolved. This CDR3 comprises 17 residues. Germline V gene data show CDR1 as SGHVS and CDR2 as FQNEAQ. The V gene lost 2 bases and the J gene lost 6 bases, with 22 bases spanning the gap. DNA of the CDR3: TGTGCCAGCAGCTTATTGACTCCTGGTGGGATTCATCAGACCCAGTACTTC. Protein: CASSLLTPGGIHQTQYF.

This chain uses TRBV29-1 with TRBJ2-3, with D perhaps matching TRBD2 (6 bases). The CDR3 totals 12 residues. The ends were cut back, 3 bases at V and 9 bases at J, with 13 bases in the middle. Germline assignment: CDR1 SQVTM and CDR2 ANQGSEA. The CDR3 sequence: CSVELLADTQYF. The CDR3 DNA reads TGCAGCGTTGAGCTCTTAGCGGACACGCAGTATTTT.